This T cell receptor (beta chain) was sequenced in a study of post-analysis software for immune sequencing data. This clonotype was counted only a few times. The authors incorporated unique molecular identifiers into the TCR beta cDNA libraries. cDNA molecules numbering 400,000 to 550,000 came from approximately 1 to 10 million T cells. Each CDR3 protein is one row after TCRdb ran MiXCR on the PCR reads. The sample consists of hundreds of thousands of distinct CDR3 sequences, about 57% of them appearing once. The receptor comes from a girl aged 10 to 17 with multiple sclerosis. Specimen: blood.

The CDR3 DNA reads TGTGCCAGCAGCCCGAGCCCAACTAATGAAAAACTGTTTTTT. Its protein is CASSPSPTNEKLFF. This chain joins TRBV12-3 or TRBV12-4 and TRBJ1-4; no firm D call. The CDR3 extends over 14 amino acids. With 6 bases removed from V and 0 bases from J, the gap between germline ends came to 8 bases.